Only one count was recorded for the clone carrying this TCR beta chain. Germline CDR1 is SGHAT and CDR2 is FQNNGV. The CDR3 spans 17 residues. V trimming: 6 bases; J trimming: 7 bases; junction bases outside the gene matches: 13. The sample originates from a study of OX40 agonist ivuxolimab in advanced cancers. The wider study: Treatment of patients was with ivuxolimab, an agonistic anti-OX40 (CD134) antibody. Aged about 20 to 80 with a mean of approximately 57 years, they were roughly 83% male. Prior checkpoint blockade (anti-PD-1, anti-PD-L1 or anti-CTLA-4) was permitted; 40% had it. Three patients responded partially, comprising one with hepatocellular carcinoma and two with cutaneous melanoma.

Sequenced by immunoSEQ multiplex PCR; TCRdb stores in-frame clones only, minus some. The sample records approximately 64,000 clones, about 85% being singletons. The sequencing here drew on CD4+ or CD8+ T cells sorted from blood, taken in a trial of the OX40 agonist ivuxolimab. The receptor comes from an adult with an advanced solid tumor such as melanoma, head and neck, liver or kidney cancer. The chain has TRBV11-2 and TRBJ2-1, with 12 bases that match TRBD2. The DNA of the CDR3 is TGTGCCAGCAGTCACGGACTAGCGGGATACGGTGGAAATGAGCAGTTCTTC. Its translation is CASSHGLAGYGGNEQFF.